This TCR beta chain was sequenced for a study of OX40 agonist ivuxolimab in advanced cancers. The J segment lost 4 bases and the V segment lost 6 bases, leaving 9 bases of the junction unmatched. The CDR3 is made up of 14 amino acids. Per germline, CDR1 SGHRS and CDR2 YFSETQ. General observations from the study: At doses 0.1 to 3.0 mg/kg, CD4+ and CD8+ clones expanded. Among the lowest peripheral clonal expansion occurred in 0.1-3.0 mg/kg partial responders.

Regarding this clone: Its matching antigen is unknown.

The protocol was immunoSEQ multiplex PCR, while the TCRdb copy is restricted to in-frame clones and leaves out a portion. Counted here are about 82,000 clones, 85% to 90% occurring once; the ten biggest clones make up about 1.9%. This sequence joins TRBV5-1 and TRBJ2-7; TRBD2 matches 8 bases. The specimen comprised CD4+ or CD8+ T cells sorted from blood, sampled in a trial of the OX40 agonist ivuxolimab. The TCR originated in an adult with an advanced solid tumor such as melanoma, head and neck, liver or kidney cancer. CDR3 in DNA: TGCGCCAGCACCTCCTCGGGGGGGCGGTACGAGCAGTACTTC. It translates to CASTSSGGRYEQYF.